A few counts support the clone carrying this T cell receptor beta chain. Its antigen remains unidentified. Using RNA transcripts as the source, TCR beta CDR3 regions were amplified. The TCR CDR3 was amplified in a first-round RT-PCR using the HTBI primer set. TCRdb itself ran the multiplex PCR reads through MiXCR, one entry per CDR3 protein. The data hold over 350,000 distinct CDR3 sequences, with more than 12% observed a single time. This entry belongs to a study of T cells in Graves' hyperthyroidism and ophthalmopathy. The V segment lost 1 base and the J segment 1 base; nucleotides outside the gene matches: 5. The CDR3 sequence is 16 residues long. Germline V gene sequence: CDR1 SGHKS, CDR2 YYEKEE (reference sequence). Overall study results and limits: Stable hyperthyroidism and ophthalmopathy were separated using 13 V-J signatures. A median approximately 6.5 months before onset, the model predicted ophthalmopathy. Most clonotypes expanded in the thyroid (above 0.001) were also present in blood.

A Clinical Activity Score of at least 3, a NOSPECS grade of at least 4 and a duration under 3 months were recorded in the ophthalmopathy patients. Sample: blood. The V gene is TRBV5-5, the J gene TRBJ1-1, with 9 bases that match TRBD1. This TCR was recovered from a man aged 50-60 years with Graves' ophthalmopathy. The CDR3 bases are TGTGCCAGCAGCTTGTACGACAGGGGGGGGAACACTGAAGCTTTCTTT. Protein sequence: CASSLYDRGGNTEAFF.